What follows are 32 T cell receptor beta chains derived from one specimen sequenced in a study of cytomegalovirus exposure and HLA in healthy donors. PCR was performed using 60 Vbeta and 13 Jbeta primers. Using immunoSEQ multiplex PCR, the repertoire was profiled, and TCRdb retains in-frame clones only, with some absent. The table shows under 170,000 clones, with about 60% occurring only once. The source material was PBMCs. Receptor source: a woman aged 55-70 years in good health and CMV-seropositive.

This clone came up once. The chain couples TRBV25-1 to TRBJ2-5, with D tentatively TRBD2 (6 bases). TRBJ2-7 explains the end of the DNA better; the J call may be wrong. Germline-derived CDR1 and CDR2 are MGHDK and SYGVNS. CDR3 length: 14 amino acids. DNA for the CDR3: TGTGCCAGCAGGGGAGGAGGAATCAGCTACGAGCAGTACTTC. This encodes CASRGGGISYEQYF.

This sequence joins TRBV7-9 and TRBJ1-2; D ambiguous. V was trimmed by 6 bases and J by 0 bases, leaving 17 bases between them. The CDR3 consists of 16 residues. Germline V gives CDR1 SEHNR, CDR2 FQNEAQ (reference sequence). The CDR3 DNA sequence: TGTGCCAGCAGTTCCGGCTACAGTATTACTAACTATGGCTACACCTTC. Its translation: CASSSGYSITNYGYTF.

The chain employs TRBV19 and TRBJ1-2; TRBD1 aligns across 7 bases. Germline-derived CDR1 and CDR2 are LNHDA and SQIVND (reference sequence). This CDR3 has 13 amino acids. The V segment lost 5 bases and the J segment 4 bases; nucleotides outside the gene matches: 4. The CDR3 nucleotides read TGTGCCAGTAGTGGGGGACAGTTCTATGGCTACACCTTC. It translates to CASSGGQFYGYTF.

The rearrangement links TRBV7-6 to TRBJ2-2, with 8 bases that match TRBD1. There are 15 residues in the CDR3. Germline CDR1 SGHVS, CDR2 FNYEAQ. Losses at the gene ends were 1 base for V and 4 bases for J; bases not matched to a gene: 2. CDR3 amino acids: CASSLGQGSTGELFF. The CDR3 bases are TGTGCCAGCAGCTTAGGACAGGGGAGCACCGGGGAGCTGTTTTTT.

This clone was recorded a few times. The chain couples TRBV9 to TRBJ2-3; TRBD2 is a possible D gene (6 bases). Germline CDR1 is SGDLS and CDR2 is YYNGEE. V dropped 2 bases and J dropped 7 bases, with 14 bases sitting between them. The CDR3 totals 14 residues. The CDR3 is CASSVGRDGNTQYF. CDR3 bases: TGTGCCAGCAGCGTCGGGCGGGACGGGAATACGCAGTATTTT.

The table lists this clone with a few counts. Other DNA sequences in this specimen translate into the identical CDR3. The chain employs TRBV30 and TRBJ1-5; no clear D gene. The length of the CDR3 is 13 residues. V was pared by 2 bases and J by 4 bases, with 9 bases between. Germline CDR1 and CDR2: GTSNPN and SVGIG (reference sequence). CDR3 residues: CAWSTGGNQPQHF. The CDR3 DNA follows: TGTGCCTGGAGTACGGGAGGGAATCAGCCCCAGCATTTT.

V and J are TRBV30 and TRBJ2-3, with 11 bases identical to TRBD2. Per the germline V gene, CDR1 is GTSNPN and CDR2 is SVGIG (reference sequence). This CDR3 is 17 amino acids long. J was trimmed by 1 base and V by 1 base; bases with no gene match: 7. This chain's CDR3 is CAWSARTSGPRTDTQYF. The CDR3 coding sequence is TGTGCCTGGAGTGCTAGGACTAGCGGGCCCCGCACAGATACGCAGTATTTT.

The chain recombines TRBV15 with TRBJ2-1; 9 bases line up with TRBD1. CDR1 and CDR2 from the germline V gene are LNHNV and YYDKDF (reference sequence). This CDR3 has 14 residues. V lost 4 bases, J lost 9 bases, and 7 bases stayed unmatched. CDR3 bases: TGTGCCACCAGCAACCTCCGGGGACAGGGTGAGCAGTTCTTC. This gives the protein CATSNLRGQGEQFF.

This clone has only a few counts. CDR3 protein: CASSQVLGAGGPGDTQYF. The CDR3 coding sequence is TGCGCCAGCAGCCAAGTTTTAGGAGCGGGAGGGCCAGGAGATACGCAGTATTTT. The gene calls are TRBV4-3 and TRBJ2-3; 10 bases line up with TRBD2. J lost 5 bases, V lost 1 base, and 12 bases had no gene match. The germline V gene has CDR1 LGHNA and CDR2 YSLEER. There are 18 residues in the CDR3.

The CDR3 protein is CASSVSNTEAFF. DNA of the CDR3: TGTGCCAGCAGCGTTAGCAACACTGAAGCTTTCTTT. V gene TRBV7-9 combines with J gene TRBJ1-1; D not certain. The length of the CDR3 is 12 residues. The germline gives CDR1 SEHNR, CDR2 FQNEAQ (reference sequence). Trimming took off 5 bases at V and 2 bases at J, with 6 bases between the two ends.

The chain recombines TRBV9 with TRBJ2-5, with D perhaps matching TRBD2 (5 bases). V was pared by 0 bases and J by 1 base, with 10 bases between. Per the germline V gene, CDR1 is SGDLS and CDR2 is YYNGEE. The CDR3 length is 15 residues. CDR3 nucleotide sequence: TGTGCCAGCAGCGTAGGGGGAGTAGCCCAAGAGACCCAGTACTTC. This codes for CASSVGGVAQETQYF.

The rearrangement uses TRBV29-1 and TRBJ2-7; 7 nucleotides match TRBD1. Germline lookup yields CDR1 SQVTM and CDR2 ANQGSEA. This CDR3 region has 14 residues. With V trimmed by 5 bases and J by 3 bases, 10 bases remained unmatched. The CDR3 DNA reads TGCAGCGTTCACGACGGGACAGCAAACTACGAGCAGTACTTC. This translates into CSVHDGTANYEQYF.

This chain uses TRBV5-1 with TRBJ2-3, with D possibly being TRBD2 (5 bases). The CDR3 spans 15 residues. Trimming removed 4 bases at V and 0 bases at J, with 12 bases between. Looked up from germline, CDR1 is SGHRS and CDR2 is YFSETQ. The CDR3 loop reads CASSELAGSTDTQYF. As DNA, the CDR3 is TGCGCCAGCAGCGAATTGGCGGGTAGCACAGATACGCAGTATTTT.

This clone came up once. The chain employs TRBV6-5 and TRBJ2-1; 8 bases match TRBD1. J lost 1 base, V lost 4 bases, and 3 bases had no gene match. This CDR3 comprises 15 residues. Germline values: CDR1 MNHEY, CDR2 SVGAGI. CDR3 nucleotides: TGTGCCAGCAGTTCTCAGGGGGCGTCCTACAATGAGCAGTTCTTC. This sequence encodes CASSSQGASYNEQFF.

V and J are TRBV4-3 and TRBJ2-7; 10 bases align to TRBD1. The CDR3 extends over 18 amino acids. V was pared by 0 bases and J by 0 bases, with 8 bases of the junction left unmatched. The germline V gene has CDR1 LGHNA and CDR2 YSLEER. The CDR3 region is CASSQEDWGQGTSYEQYF. The CDR3, as DNA: TGCGCCAGCAGCCAAGAAGATTGGGGACAGGGGACCTCCTACGAGCAGTACTTC.

The V and J genes are TRBV28 and TRBJ2-5, with 9 bases matching TRBD2. Germline trimming cut 3 bases from V and 5 bases from J; bases unmatched to any gene: 7. The V gene's germline CDR1 is MDHEN and CDR2 SYDVKM. There are 15 residues in the CDR3. In DNA, the CDR3 is TGTGCCAGCAGTTTGTTAGCGGGGGTCGGGGAGACCCAGTACTTC. It specifies CASSLLAGVGETQYF.

This clone was recorded a few times. The chain recombines TRBV19 with TRBJ2-7, with 7 bases identical to TRBD2. CDR3 length equals 14 residues. Germline loops: CDR1 LNHDA, CDR2 SQIVND (reference sequence). V dropped 1 base and J dropped 6; count of bases not matched to a gene: 6. The DNA of the CDR3 is TGTGCCAGTAGTATAGGCTCTAGCGGAGGCGAGCAGTACTTC. It yields the protein CASSIGSSGGEQYF.

This sequence joins TRBV7-2 and TRBJ2-1; D perhaps matches TRBD2 (6 bases). Germline-derived CDR1 and CDR2 are SGHTA and FQGNSA. The CDR3 contains 15 residues. The V end was cut by 1 base, the J end by 2 bases, with 9 bases between. CDR3 sequence (DNA): TGTGCCAGCAGCTTAGAGTCGGGAGCCTACAATGAGCAGTTCTTC. Translating it yields CASSLESGAYNEQFF.

The CDR3 DNA follows: TGTGCCAGTAGTACGCCCTTGTTAGCCCCGAACACCGGGGAGCTGTTTTTT. It is translated as CASSTPLLAPNTGELFF. This rearrangement joins TRBV19 to TRBJ2-2; D unclear. The CDR3 length is 17 residues. Trimming took off 4 bases at V and 0 bases at J, with 15 bases between the two ends. CDR1 is LNHDA and CDR2 is SQIVND in the germline V gene (reference sequence).

This clone was recorded once. J is TRBJ2-7 and V is TRBV29-1; 7 bases map to TRBD2. Germline V gene sequence: CDR1 SQVTM, CDR2 ANQGSEA. This CDR3 is 13 amino acids long. Trimming removed 2 bases from V and 0 bases from J; junction bases left unmatched: 1. CDR3 protein: CSVEREASYEQYF. Written as DNA, the CDR3 is TGCAGCGTTGAACGGGAGGCCTCCTACGAGCAGTACTTC.

The rearrangement uses TRBV9 and TRBJ2-3, with D uncertain. Germline values: CDR1 SGDLS, CDR2 YYNGEE. There are 15 residues in the CDR3. Trimming took off 4 bases at V and 0 bases at J, with 12 bases between the two ends. CDR3 region: CASSPRTLSTDTQYF. For the CDR3, the DNA is TGTGCCAGCAGCCCACGAACGCTAAGCACAGATACGCAGTATTTT.

V gene TRBV7-9 combines with J gene TRBJ2-3; 7 bases agree with TRBD2. CDR1 is SEHNR and CDR2 is FQNEAQ in the germline V gene (reference sequence). This CDR3 spans 15 amino acids. V lost 4 bases, J lost 5 bases, and 9 bases stayed unmatched. CDR3 nucleotide sequence: TGTGCCAGCAGCTCAACCCGGACGGGGGGAGATACGCAGTATTTT. Translating it yields CASSSTRTGGDTQYF.

The genes are TRBV28 and TRBJ2-2, with 13 bases that match TRBD2. Germline loops: CDR1 MDHEN, CDR2 SYDVKM. V trimming: 8 bases; J trimming: 5 bases; junction bases outside the gene matches: 14. The CDR3 covers 18 residues. The chain's CDR3 is CASLPLGLAGRGTGELFF. The CDR3 region has the DNA TGTGCCAGCCTGCCTTTGGGACTAGCGGGAAGAGGAACCGGGGAGCTGTTTTTT.

This clone was seen a few times. The chain is built from TRBV5-4 and TRBJ2-3, with 8 bases matching TRBD2. With 7 bases clipped from V and 4 bases from J, the junction kept 8 bases outside the gene matches. The CDR3 is made up of 14 amino acids. CDR1 is SGHNT and CDR2 is YYREEE in the germline V gene (reference sequence). Written as DNA, the CDR3 is TGTGCCAGCCGGGGGCGGGAGGCGCCAGATACGCAGTATTTT. Protein product: CASRGREAPDTQYF. The entire variable domain, with the rest obtained from reference TRBV5-4 and TRBJ2-3, is as follows: ETGVTQSPTHLIKTRGQQVTLRCSSQSGHNTVSWYQQALGQGPQFIFQYYREEENGRGNFPPRFSGLQFPNYSSELNVNALELDDSALYLCASRGREAPDTQYFGPGTRLTVL.

The genes are TRBV7-3 and TRBJ2-2, with 7 bases identical to TRBD1. The V gene's germline CDR1 is SGHTA and CDR2 FQGTGA. The CDR3 consists of 15 residues. Trimming cost V 5 bases and J 7 bases; bases outside gene matches: 10. The CDR3 DNA sequence: TGTGCCAGCAGCCCCGGGACAGCCCGGGTCGGGGAGCTGTTTTTT. This codes for CASSPGTARVGELFF.

This clone was detected only a few times. V usage is TRBV4-1 and J usage is TRBJ1-3; TRBD1 agrees at 7 bases. Trimming took 4 bases from V and 4 from J; bases not matched to a gene: 7. The germline V gene has CDR1 MGHRA and CDR2 YSYEKL. This CDR3 region has 15 residues. CDR3 sequence: CASSPQTGNGNTIYF. Written as DNA, the CDR3 is TGCGCCAGCAGCCCCCAGACAGGGAACGGAAACACCATATATTTT.

The CDR3 here is CASRQTVKGEQFF. CDR3 sequence (DNA): TGTGCCAGCAGGCAGACAGTCAAGGGTGAGCAGTTCTTC. The gene calls are TRBV6-1 and TRBJ2-1; D perhaps matches TRBD1 (5 bases). The V gene lost 6 bases and the J gene lost 9 bases, with 15 bases spanning the gap. This CDR3 has 13 residues. Looked up from germline, CDR1 is MNHNS and CDR2 is SASEGT.

V and J are TRBV19 and TRBJ1-5; TRBD1 might be the D (6 bases). Trimming took 3 bases from V and 0 from J, leaving 15 bases between them. CDR1 is LNHDA and CDR2 is SQIVND in the germline V gene (reference sequence). The CDR3 runs 17 residues. The CDR3 loop reads CASSMGGQTYSNQPQHF. DNA of the CDR3: TGTGCCAGTAGTATGGGCGGACAGACCTATAGCAATCAGCCCCAGCATTTT.

This chain joins TRBV6-5 and TRBJ2-1; perhaps TRBD2 as D (5 bases). Trimming shortened V by 2 bases and J by 1 base, and 9 bases separated the two germline ends. The CDR3 runs 15 residues. Germline CDR1 MNHEY, CDR2 SVGAGI. CDR3 nucleotides: TGTGCCAGCAGTTACGGACTCGCTTCCTACAATGAGCAGTTCTTC. It encodes CASSYGLASYNEQFF.

The genes are TRBV5-6 and TRBJ2-7, with TRBD2 identical over 10 bases. Trimming at V came to 3 bases and at J to 6 bases, leaving 6 bases not matched to a gene. The CDR3 sequence is 14 residues long. The germline gives CDR1 SGHDT, CDR2 YYEEEE. The CDR3 reads CASSYLAGALEQYF. The CDR3 nucleotides are TGTGCCAGCAGCTACCTAGCGGGAGCGCTCGAGCAGTACTTC. Supplemented by reference TRBV5-6 and TRBJ2-7, the full variable domain reads DAGVTQSPTHLIKTRGQQVTLRCSPKSGHDTVSWYQQALGQGPQFIFQYYEEEERQRGNFPDRFSGHQFPNYSSELNVNALLLGDSALYLCASSYLAGALEQYFGPGTRLTVT.

The chain carries TRBV6-5 and TRBJ2-7; D may be TRBD2 (7 bases). Trimming pared 2 bases from V and 1 base from J, leaving 15 bases between. Germline V gives CDR1 MNHEY, CDR2 SVGAGI. This CDR3 has 16 amino acids. CDR3: CASSYEGGRWSYEQYF. The CDR3 DNA reads as TGTGCCAGCAGTTACGAGGGGGGGCGCTGGTCCTACGAGCAGTACTTC.

This sequence joins TRBV2 and TRBJ2-2; possibly TRBD1 for D (6 bases). V gave up 0 bases and J gave up 5 bases, with 13 bases separating them. The CDR3 loop spans 16 amino acids. Germline CDR1 is SNHLY and CDR2 is FYNNEI. The DNA for the CDR3 is TGTGCCAGCAGTGAAGCCCCCCTGGGGGCAACCGGGGAGCTGTTTTTT. Translation gives CASSEAPLGATGELFF.